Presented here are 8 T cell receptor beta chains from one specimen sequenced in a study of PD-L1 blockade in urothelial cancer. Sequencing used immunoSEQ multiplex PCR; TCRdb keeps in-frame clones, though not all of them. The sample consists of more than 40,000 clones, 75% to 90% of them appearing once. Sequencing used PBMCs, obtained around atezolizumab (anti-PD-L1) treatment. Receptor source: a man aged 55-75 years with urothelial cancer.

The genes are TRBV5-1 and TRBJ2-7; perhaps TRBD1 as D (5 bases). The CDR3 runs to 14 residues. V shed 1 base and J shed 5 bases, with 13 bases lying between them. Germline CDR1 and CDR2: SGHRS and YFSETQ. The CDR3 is CASSLMGRAHEQYF. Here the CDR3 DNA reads TGCGCCAGCAGCTTGATGGGCAGGGCCCACGAGCAGTACTTC.

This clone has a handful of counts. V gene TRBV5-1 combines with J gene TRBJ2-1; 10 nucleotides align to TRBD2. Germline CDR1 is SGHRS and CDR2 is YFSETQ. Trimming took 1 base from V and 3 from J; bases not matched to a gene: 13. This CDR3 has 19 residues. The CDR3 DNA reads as TGCGCCAGCAGCTTGTTGGCTAGCGGGAGAGGATTATACTACAATGAGCAGTTCTTC. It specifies CASSLLASGRGLYYNEQFF.

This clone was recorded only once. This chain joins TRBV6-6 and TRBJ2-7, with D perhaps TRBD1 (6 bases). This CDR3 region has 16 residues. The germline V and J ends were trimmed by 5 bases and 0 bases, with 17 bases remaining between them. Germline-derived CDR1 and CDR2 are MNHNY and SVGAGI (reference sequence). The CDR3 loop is CASSPYGQPSSYEQYF. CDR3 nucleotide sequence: TGTGCCAGCAGTCCATACGGACAGCCTAGCTCCTACGAGCAGTACTTC.

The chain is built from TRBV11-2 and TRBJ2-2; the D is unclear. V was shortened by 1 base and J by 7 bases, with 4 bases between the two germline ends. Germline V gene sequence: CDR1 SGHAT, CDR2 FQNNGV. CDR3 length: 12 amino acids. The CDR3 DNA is TGTGCCAGCAGCTTAGCTCTCGGGGAGCTGTTTTTT. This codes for CASSLALGELFF.

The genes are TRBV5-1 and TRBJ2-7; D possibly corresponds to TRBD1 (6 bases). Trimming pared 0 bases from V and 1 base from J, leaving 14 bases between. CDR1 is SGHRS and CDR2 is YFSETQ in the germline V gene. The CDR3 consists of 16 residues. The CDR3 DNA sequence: TGCGCCAGCAGCTTGGCCGGGGACACACGATCCTACGAGCAGTACTTC. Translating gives CASSLAGDTRSYEQYF.

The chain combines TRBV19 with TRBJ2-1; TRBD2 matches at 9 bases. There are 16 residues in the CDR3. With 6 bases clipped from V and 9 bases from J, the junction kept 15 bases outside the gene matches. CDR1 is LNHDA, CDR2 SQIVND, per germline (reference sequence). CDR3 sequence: CASSLPRTSEGGEQFF. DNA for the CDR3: TGTGCCAGTAGCCTTCCGAGGACTAGCGAAGGGGGTGAGCAGTTCTTC.

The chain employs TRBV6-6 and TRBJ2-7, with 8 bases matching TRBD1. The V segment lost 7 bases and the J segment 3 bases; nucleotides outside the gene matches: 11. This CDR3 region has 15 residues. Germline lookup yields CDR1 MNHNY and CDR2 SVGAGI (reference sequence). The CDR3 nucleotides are TGTGCCAGCACCCCCGGGACAGGTAATTTCTACGAGCAGTACTTC. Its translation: CASTPGTGNFYEQYF.

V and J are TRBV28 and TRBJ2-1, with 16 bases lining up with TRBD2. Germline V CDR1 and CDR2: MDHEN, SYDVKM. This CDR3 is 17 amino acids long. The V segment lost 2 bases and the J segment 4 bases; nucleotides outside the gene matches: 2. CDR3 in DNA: TGTGCCAGCAGTTTAGAGGGACTAGCGGGAGGGTACAATGAGCAGTTCTTC. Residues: CASSLEGLAGGYNEQFF.